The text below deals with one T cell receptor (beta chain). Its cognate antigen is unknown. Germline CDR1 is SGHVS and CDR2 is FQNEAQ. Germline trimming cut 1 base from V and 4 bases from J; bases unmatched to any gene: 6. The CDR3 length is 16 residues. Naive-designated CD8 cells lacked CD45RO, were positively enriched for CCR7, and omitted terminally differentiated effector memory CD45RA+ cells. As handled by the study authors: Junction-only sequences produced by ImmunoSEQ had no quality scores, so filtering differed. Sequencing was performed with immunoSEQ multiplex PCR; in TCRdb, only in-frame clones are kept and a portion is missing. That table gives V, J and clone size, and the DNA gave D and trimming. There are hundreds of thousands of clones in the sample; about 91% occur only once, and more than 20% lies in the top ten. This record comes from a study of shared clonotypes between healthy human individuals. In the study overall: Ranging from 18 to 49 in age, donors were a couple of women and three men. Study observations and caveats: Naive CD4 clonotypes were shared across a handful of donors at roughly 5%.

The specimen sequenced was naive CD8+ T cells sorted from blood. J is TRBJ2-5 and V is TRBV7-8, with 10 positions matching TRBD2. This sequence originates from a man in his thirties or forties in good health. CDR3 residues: CASSLDLAGVRETQYF. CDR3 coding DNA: TGTGCCAGCAGCTTAGATCTAGCGGGAGTAAGAGAGACCCAGTACTTC.